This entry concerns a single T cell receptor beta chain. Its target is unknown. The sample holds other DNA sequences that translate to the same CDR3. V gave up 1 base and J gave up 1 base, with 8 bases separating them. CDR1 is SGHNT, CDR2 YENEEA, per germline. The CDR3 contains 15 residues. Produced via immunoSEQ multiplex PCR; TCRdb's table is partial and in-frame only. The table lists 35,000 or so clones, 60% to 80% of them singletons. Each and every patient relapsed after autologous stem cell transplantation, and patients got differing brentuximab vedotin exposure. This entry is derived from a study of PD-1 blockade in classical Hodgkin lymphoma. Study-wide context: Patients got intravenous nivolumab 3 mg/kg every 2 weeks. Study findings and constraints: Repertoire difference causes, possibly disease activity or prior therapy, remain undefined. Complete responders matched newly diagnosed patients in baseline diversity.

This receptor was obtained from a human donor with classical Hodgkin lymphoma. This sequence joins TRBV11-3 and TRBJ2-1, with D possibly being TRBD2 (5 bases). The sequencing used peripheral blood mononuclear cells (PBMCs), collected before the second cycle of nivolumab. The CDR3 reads CASSLAGSSYNEQFF. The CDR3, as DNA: TGTGCCAGCAGCTTAGCGGGAAGTTCCTACAATGAGCAGTTCTTC.